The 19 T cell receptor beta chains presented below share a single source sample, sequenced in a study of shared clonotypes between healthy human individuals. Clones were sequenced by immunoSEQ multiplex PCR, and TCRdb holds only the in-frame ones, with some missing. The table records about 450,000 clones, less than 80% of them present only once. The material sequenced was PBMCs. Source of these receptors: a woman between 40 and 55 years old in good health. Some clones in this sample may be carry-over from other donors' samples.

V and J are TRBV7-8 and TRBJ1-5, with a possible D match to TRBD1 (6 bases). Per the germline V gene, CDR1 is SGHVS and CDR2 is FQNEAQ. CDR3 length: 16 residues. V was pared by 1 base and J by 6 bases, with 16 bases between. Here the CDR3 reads CASSLVAGGLGQPQHF. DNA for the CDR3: TGTGCCAGCAGCTTAGTAGCGGGGGGCTTGGGTCAGCCCCAGCATTTT.

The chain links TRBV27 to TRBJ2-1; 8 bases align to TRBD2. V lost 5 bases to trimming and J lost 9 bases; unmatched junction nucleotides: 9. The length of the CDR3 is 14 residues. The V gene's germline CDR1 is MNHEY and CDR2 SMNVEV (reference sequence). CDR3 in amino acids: CASSRGLVVSEQFF. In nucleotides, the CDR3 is TGTGCCAGCAGTAGGGGACTAGTTGTTAGTGAGCAGTTCTTC.

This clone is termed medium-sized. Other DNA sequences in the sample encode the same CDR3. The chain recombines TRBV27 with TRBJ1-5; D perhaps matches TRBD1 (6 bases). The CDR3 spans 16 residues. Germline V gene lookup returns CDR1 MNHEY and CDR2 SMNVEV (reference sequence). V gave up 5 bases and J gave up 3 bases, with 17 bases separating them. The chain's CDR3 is CASSAFSTGFNQPQHF. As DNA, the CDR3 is TGTGCCAGCAGTGCTTTTAGCACAGGGTTCAATCAGCCCCAGCATTTT.

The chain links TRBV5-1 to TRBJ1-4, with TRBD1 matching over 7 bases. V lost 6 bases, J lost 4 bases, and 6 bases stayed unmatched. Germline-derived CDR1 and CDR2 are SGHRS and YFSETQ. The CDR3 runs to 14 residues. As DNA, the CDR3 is TGCGCCAGCACCGCGACAGGGCTTAATGAAAAACTGTTTTTT. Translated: CASTATGLNEKLFF. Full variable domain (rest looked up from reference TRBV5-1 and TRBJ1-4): KAGVTQTPRYLIKTRGQQVTLSCSPISGHRSVSWYQQTPGQGLQFLFEYFSETQRNKGNFPGRFSGRQFSNSRSEMNVSTLELGDSALYLCASTATGLNEKLFFGSGTQLSVL.

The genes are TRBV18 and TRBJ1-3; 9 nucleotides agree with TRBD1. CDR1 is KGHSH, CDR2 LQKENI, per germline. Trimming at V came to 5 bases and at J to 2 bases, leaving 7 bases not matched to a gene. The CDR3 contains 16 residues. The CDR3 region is CASSSLQGATGNTIYF. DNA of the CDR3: TGTGCCAGCTCATCACTACAGGGGGCAACTGGAAACACCATATATTTT.

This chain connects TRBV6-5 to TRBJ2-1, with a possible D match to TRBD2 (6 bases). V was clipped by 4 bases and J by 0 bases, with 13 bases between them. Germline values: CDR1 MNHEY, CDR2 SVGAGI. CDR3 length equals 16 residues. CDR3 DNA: TGTGCCAGCAGTTCCCCCGCCGGGAGCTCCTACAATGAGCAGTTCTTC. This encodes CASSSPAGSSYNEQFF.

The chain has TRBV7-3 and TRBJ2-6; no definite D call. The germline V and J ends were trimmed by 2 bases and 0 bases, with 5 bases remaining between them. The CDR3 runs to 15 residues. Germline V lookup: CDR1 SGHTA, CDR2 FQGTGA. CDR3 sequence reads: CASSLVASGANVLTF. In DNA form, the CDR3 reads TGTGCCAGCAGCTTAGTCGCCTCTGGGGCCAACGTCCTGACTTTC.

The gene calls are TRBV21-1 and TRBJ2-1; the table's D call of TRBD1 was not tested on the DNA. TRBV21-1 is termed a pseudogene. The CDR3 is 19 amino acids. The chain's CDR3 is CASSKALTDYESVIDEQFF. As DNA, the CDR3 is TGTGCCAGCAGCAAAGCCCTAACAGATTACGAGTCGGTGATCGATGAGCAGTTCTTC.

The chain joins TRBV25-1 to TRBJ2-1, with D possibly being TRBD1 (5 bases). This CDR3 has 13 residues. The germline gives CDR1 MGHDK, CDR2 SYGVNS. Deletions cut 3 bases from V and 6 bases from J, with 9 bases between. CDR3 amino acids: CASSDRARNEQFF. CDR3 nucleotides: TGTGCCAGCAGTGACAGGGCACGCAATGAGCAGTTCTTC.

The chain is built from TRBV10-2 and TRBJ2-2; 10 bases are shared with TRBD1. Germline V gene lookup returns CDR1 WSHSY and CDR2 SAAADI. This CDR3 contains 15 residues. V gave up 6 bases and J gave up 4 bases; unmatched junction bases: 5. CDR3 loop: CASSPGQGTTGELFF. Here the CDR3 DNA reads TGCGCCAGCAGCCCGGGACAGGGGACCACCGGGGAGCTGTTTTTT.

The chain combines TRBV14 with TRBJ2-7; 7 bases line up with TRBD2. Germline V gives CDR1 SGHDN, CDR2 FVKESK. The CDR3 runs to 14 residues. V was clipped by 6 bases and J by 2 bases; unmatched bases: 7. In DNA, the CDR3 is TGTGCCAGCAGGCCAACTAGCGACCCCTACGAGCAGTACTTC. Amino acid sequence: CASRPTSDPYEQYF.

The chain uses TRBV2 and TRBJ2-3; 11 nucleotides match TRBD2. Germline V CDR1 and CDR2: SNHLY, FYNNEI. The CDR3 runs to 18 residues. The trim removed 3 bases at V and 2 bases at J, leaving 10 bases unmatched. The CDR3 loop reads CASSDLGASGRFTDTQYF. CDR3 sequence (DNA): TGTGCCAGCAGTGACCTTGGCGCTAGCGGGAGGTTCACAGATACGCAGTATTTT.

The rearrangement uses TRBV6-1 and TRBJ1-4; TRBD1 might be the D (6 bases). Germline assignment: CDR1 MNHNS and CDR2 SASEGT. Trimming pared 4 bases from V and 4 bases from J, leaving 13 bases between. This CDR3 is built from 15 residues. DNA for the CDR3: TGTGCCAGCAGTGCAATCCAGGGGAGTAATGAAAAACTGTTTTTT. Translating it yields CASSAIQGSNEKLFF.

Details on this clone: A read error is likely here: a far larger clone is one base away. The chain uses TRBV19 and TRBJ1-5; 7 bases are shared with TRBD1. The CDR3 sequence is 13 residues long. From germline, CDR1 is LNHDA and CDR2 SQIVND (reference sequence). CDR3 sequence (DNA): TGTGCCAGTACTGGGACAGCTAATCAGTCCCAGCATTTT. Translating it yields CASTGTANQSQHF.

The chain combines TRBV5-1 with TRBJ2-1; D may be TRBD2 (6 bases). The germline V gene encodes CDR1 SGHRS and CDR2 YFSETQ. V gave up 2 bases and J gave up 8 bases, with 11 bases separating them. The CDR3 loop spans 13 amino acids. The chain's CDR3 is CASSFGTQDEQFF. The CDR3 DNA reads TGCGCCAGCAGCTTTGGGACTCAGGATGAGCAGTTCTTC.

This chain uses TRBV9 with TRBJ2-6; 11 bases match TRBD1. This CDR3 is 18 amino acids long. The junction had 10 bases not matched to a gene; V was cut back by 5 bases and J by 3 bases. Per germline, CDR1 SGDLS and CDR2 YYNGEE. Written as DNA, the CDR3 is TGTGCCAGCAGAGGACAGGGGGCCAGAGCCCATGGGGCCAACGTCCTGACTTTC. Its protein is CASRGQGARAHGANVLTF.

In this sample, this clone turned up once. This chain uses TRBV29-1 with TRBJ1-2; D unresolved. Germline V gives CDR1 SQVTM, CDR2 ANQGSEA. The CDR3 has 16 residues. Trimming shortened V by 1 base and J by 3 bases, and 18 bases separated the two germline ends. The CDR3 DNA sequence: TGCAGCGTTGAAGGCCAGGCACGTGTCCACCACTATGGCTACACCTTC. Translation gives CSVEGQARVHHYGYTF.

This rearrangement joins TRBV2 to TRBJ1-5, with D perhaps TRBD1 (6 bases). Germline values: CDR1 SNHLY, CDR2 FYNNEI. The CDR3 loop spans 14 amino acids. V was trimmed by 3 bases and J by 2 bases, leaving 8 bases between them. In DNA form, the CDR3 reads TGTGCCAGCAGTGATAGGGGGGGCAATCAGCCCCAGCATTTT. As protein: CASSDRGGNQPQHF.

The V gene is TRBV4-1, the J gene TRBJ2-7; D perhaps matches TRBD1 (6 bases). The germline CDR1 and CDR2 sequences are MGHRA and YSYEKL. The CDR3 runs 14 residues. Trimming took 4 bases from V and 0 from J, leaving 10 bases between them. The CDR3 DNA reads TGCGCCAGCAGCCTAAGGGACAACTCCTACGAGCAGTACTTC. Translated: CASSLRDNSYEQYF.